This T cell receptor (beta chain) was captured by sequencing in a study of coeliac disease. In regard to this clone: Its antigen is not known.

Overall study results and limits: Lamina propria and intraepithelial cell fractions may contain each other's cells. Active celiac intraepithelial and lamina propria samples had lower TRB and TRG clonality than control samples.

TCRdb's copy holds only in-frame clones and misses some; the assay was immunoSEQ multiplex PCR. The table shows around 6,500 clones, with approximately 64% occurring only once. Sequenced material: lamina propria lymphocytes from the gut. The receptor was isolated from a man aged 50-60 years with active celiac disease.

CDR3 sequence: CASSLDPRANQPQHF. As DNA, the CDR3 is TGCGCCAGCAGCTTGGACCCCAGGGCCAATCAGCCCCAGCATTTT. The rearrangement joins TRBV5-1 to TRBJ1-5; D perhaps matches TRBD1 (5 bases). V lost 0 bases and J lost 3, with 10 bases in between. This CDR3 comprises 15 residues. Germline V lookup: CDR1 SGHRS, CDR2 YFSETQ.